The table lists the clone carrying this TCR beta chain with many counts. The source of the sample is a study of spatial heterogeneity in lung cancer. Study-level information: Sequence detection consistently recorded a greater number of beta-chain than alpha-chain sequences. Unique TCR and UMI combinations averaged more than ten appearances each in raw reads.

Every molecule of TCR cDNA had its own unique molecular identifier. TCRdb passed the 5' RACE reads through MiXCR, listing each CDR3 protein once. Of tens of thousands of distinct CDR3 sequences listed, roughly 12% are singletons. Germline lookup yields CDR1 LGHDT and CDR2 YNNKEL (reference sequence). The CDR3 sequence is 14 residues long. V was shortened by 0 bases and J by 10 bases, with 15 bases between the two germline ends. Time point of the sample: sample taken at primary tumor resection. Frozen PBMC, nontumor lung or tumor provided whole RNA, which was sequenced unsorted. Sequenced here: PBMCs, sampled at surgery. V is TRBV3-1 and J is TRBJ1-1; no clear D gene. The sequence was collected from a male donor with early-stage non-small cell lung cancer. CDR3 bases: TGTGCCAGCAGCCAAGAGGCAGCCTCCCGGGGAGCTTTCTTT. Its protein product is CASSQEAASRGAFF. Combining the CDR3 with reference TRBV3-1 and TRBJ1-1 gives the whole variable domain DTAVSQTPKYLVTQMGNDKSIKCEQNLGHDTMYWYKQDSKKFLKIMFSYNNKELIINETVPNRFSPKSPDKAHLNLHINSLELGDSAVYFCASSQEAASRGAFFGQGTRLTVV.